The 17 T cell receptor beta chains presented below share a single source sample, sequenced in a study of blood T cells in healthy people across ages. The authors ran a second PCR of about 6 to 11 cycles using a sample-barcoded 5' primer and a J-beta primer mix. MiXCR was run by TCRdb on the 5' RACE reads, yielding one entry per CDR3 protein. This repertoire shows under 2,000,000 distinct CDR3 sequences, about 50% found once; its top ten account for roughly 2%. Sequencing was done on a sample of blood. These receptors came from a woman aged 35 to 49 in good health.

The chain uses TRBV9 and TRBJ2-1; 10 nucleotides agree with TRBD1. This CDR3 has 15 residues. The V and J ends lost 2 bases and 4 bases, in that order; junction bases with no gene match: 3. Germline lookup yields CDR1 SGDLS and CDR2 YYNGEE. Here the CDR3 reads CASSVGQGVYNEQFF. The DNA of the CDR3 is TGTGCCAGCAGCGTTGGACAGGGGGTTTACAATGAGCAGTTCTTC.

The V gene is TRBV27, the J gene TRBJ2-5; tentative D call: TRBD1 (6 bases). The last part of the DNA fits TRBJ2-7 better; the J call may be wrong. The CDR3 spans 17 residues. Germline CDR1 MNHEY, CDR2 SMNVEV (reference sequence). CDR3 residues: CASSRDKAIGYAHEQYF. The CDR3 nucleotides read TGTGCCAGCAGTAGGGACAAGGCGATTGGGTATGCCCACGAGCAGTACTTC.

The V and J genes are TRBV4-3 and TRBJ2-5; D is undetermined. This CDR3 spans 16 amino acids. Germline V lookup: CDR1 LGHNA, CDR2 YSLEER. V was trimmed by 1 base and J by 4 bases, leaving 16 bases between them. This CDR3 reads CASSQGEGSNLETQYF. The CDR3 DNA is TGCGCCAGCAGCCAAGGGGAAGGTTCCAACTTAGAGACCCAGTACTTC.

Only one count was recorded for this clonotype. The chain uses TRBV6-5 and TRBJ2-3; 7 bases fit TRBD1. Germline CDR1 and CDR2: MNHEY and SVGAGI. The CDR3 contains 15 residues. With 4 bases clipped from V and 6 bases from J, the junction kept 10 bases outside the gene matches. DNA for the CDR3: TGTGCCAGCAGTTTCAGGGGGTTGGCTTCGGATACGCAGTATTTT. Protein product: CASSFRGLASDTQYF.

This clonotype came up a few times. The genes are TRBV5-5 and TRBJ2-6, with a weak D call TRBD1 (6 bases). Between the trimmed V and J ends, which lost 5 bases and 9 bases, there was a span of 15 bases. Germline CDR1 is SGHKS and CDR2 is YYEKEE (reference sequence). The length of the CDR3 is 14 residues. The CDR3 protein is CASRSRDTFNVLTF. The CDR3 DNA reads as TGTGCCAGCAGATCCCGGGACACCTTCAACGTCCTGACTTTC.

This clonotype was observed a handful of times. This chain uses TRBV29-1 with TRBJ1-2; the match to TRBD1 covers 9 bases. CDR3 length equals 14 residues. V gave up 6 bases and J gave up 0 bases; unmatched junction bases: 5. Germline CDR1 and CDR2: SQVTM and ANQGSEA. The CDR3 DNA reads TGCAGCGTAGTAACAGGGGGCGCTAACTATGGCTACACCTTC. Translating gives CSVVTGGANYGYTF. Together with reference TRBV29-1 and TRBJ1-2, the CDR3 gives the full variable domain: SAVISQKPSRDICQRGTSLTIQCQVDSQVTMMFWYRQQPGQSLTLIATANQGSEATYESGFVIDKFPISRPNLTFSTLTVSNMSPEDSSIYLCSVVTGGANYGYTFGSGTRLTVV.

This clonotype was seen repeatedly, ten times or more. V and J are TRBV6-2 or TRBV6-3 and TRBJ2-7, with D perhaps TRBD1 (5 bases). Trimming left V 3 bases short and J 1 base short, with 10 bases between. The CDR3 consists of 14 residues. CDR1 and CDR2 from the germline V gene are MNHEY and SVGEGT. The CDR3: CASSYSRVSYEQYF. CDR3 sequence (DNA): TGTGCCAGCAGTTATTCCAGGGTATCCTACGAGCAGTACTTC.

The chain recombines TRBV27 with TRBJ1-4, with TRBD1 matching 8 bases. The CDR3 length is 15 residues. Germline-derived CDR1 and CDR2 are MNHEY and SMNVEV (reference sequence). V lost 5 bases and J lost 4; bases outside the gene matches: 6. For the CDR3, the DNA is TGTGCCAGCAGTCCTTCGACAGGGGTTAATGAAAAACTGTTTTTT. Amino acid sequence: CASSPSTGVNEKLFF.

This clonotype was found a few times. The V call is TRBV6-5, the J call TRBJ1-2, with 8 positions matching TRBD1. The CDR3 extends over 16 amino acids. V was clipped by 0 bases and J by 4 bases; unmatched bases: 7. CDR1 is MNHEY and CDR2 is SVGAGI in the germline V gene. CDR3 sequence (DNA): TGTGCCAGCAGTTACTCGACAGGGGAAACCAGCTATGGCTACACCTTC. This gives the protein CASSYSTGETSYGYTF.

This clonotype was detected only a few times. This chain joins TRBV20-1 and TRBJ2-1; 8 bases agree with TRBD2. This CDR3 region has 14 residues. Germline V gene sequence: CDR1 DFQATT, CDR2 SNEGSKA (reference sequence). Losses at the gene ends were 5 bases for V and 0 bases for J; bases not matched to a gene: 3. The chain's CDR3 is CSADSGGSYNEQFF. The CDR3 DNA is TGCAGTGCTGACAGCGGGGGCTCCTACAATGAGCAGTTCTTC.

The chain is built from TRBV7-9 and TRBJ1-4; TRBD1 matches at 7 bases. Losses at the gene ends were 7 bases for V and 4 bases for J; bases not matched to a gene: 6. This CDR3 comprises 14 residues. Germline CDR1 SEHNR, CDR2 FQNEAQ (reference sequence). The CDR3 DNA reads TGTGCCAGCATCCCGGGACAGAGTAATGAAAAACTGTTTTTT. The encoded protein is CASIPGQSNEKLFF.

This clonotype was found a few times. The J gene is TRBJ1-5, the V gene TRBV6-2 or TRBV6-3; no firm D call. Trimming took 5 bases from V and 2 from J, leaving 10 bases between them. This CDR3 region has 14 residues. Germline CDR1 MNHEY, CDR2 SVGEGT. The CDR3 DNA follows: TGTGCCAGCAGTGGTGGGAGCGGCAATCAGCCCCAGCATTTT. Translating gives CASSGGSGNQPQHF.

To note about this clonotype: Mismatch with germline at one junction end may stem from a read error. The gene calls are TRBV3-1 and TRBJ2-7, with 9 bases identical to TRBD2. The J call may be wrong; the DNA end is better matched by TRBJ2-5. Germline V gene data show CDR1 as LGHDT and CDR2 as YNNKEL (reference sequence). This CDR3 is 15 amino acids long. The CDR3 is CARSRGGGAFQTQYF. CDR3 bases: TGTGCCCGCAGCCGGGGCGGGGGGGCCTTCCAGACCCAGTACTTC.

The chain couples TRBV13 to TRBJ1-5; 11 bases map to TRBD1. This CDR3 comprises 16 residues. Trimming took 5 bases from V and 5 from J; bases not matched to a gene: 8. Per germline, CDR1 PRHDT and CDR2 FYEKMQ (reference sequence). CDR3 in amino acids: CASSTRTGGSDQPQHF. CDR3 nucleotides: TGTGCCAGCAGCACCCGGACAGGGGGCTCCGATCAGCCCCAGCATTTT. The full variable domain, rest sourced from reference TRBV13 and TRBJ1-5, is AAGVIQSPRHLIKEKRETATLKCYPIPRHDTVYWYQQGPGQDPQFLISFYEKMQSDKGSIPDRFSAQQFSDYHSELNMSSLELGDSALYFCASSTRTGGSDQPQHFGDGTRLSIL.

In its sample, this clonotype was seen a few times. The V and J genes are TRBV4-1 and TRBJ2-4; D possibly corresponds to TRBD1 (6 bases). The CDR3 runs to 18 residues. The germline CDR1 and CDR2 sequences are MGHRA and YSYEKL. Trimming removed 0 bases from V and 1 base from J, with 16 bases in between. DNA for the CDR3: TGCGCCAGCAGCCAAGAGGAGGCAGGGGCTCTGGCCAAAAACATTCAGTACTTC. It is translated as CASSQEEAGALAKNIQYF.

In its sample, this clonotype was seen a few times. The V gene is TRBV7-2, the J gene TRBJ2-1, with TRBD1 matching over 10 bases. CDR1 is SGHTA, CDR2 FQGNSA, per germline. CDR3 length: 14 amino acids. V dropped 7 bases and J dropped 5; count of bases not matched to a gene: 5. The CDR3 sequence is CASTDRGRHNEQFF. CDR3 DNA sequence: TGTGCCAGCACCGACAGGGGGCGGCACAATGAGCAGTTCTTC.

This clonotype showed up just a few times. The chain employs TRBV29-1 and TRBJ2-1, with D unclear. V lost 0 bases, J lost 9 bases, and 9 bases lay in between. Germline V gene lookup returns CDR1 SQVTM and CDR2 ANQGSEA. The CDR3 is 12 amino acids. The CDR3 DNA sequence: TGCAGCGTTGAAGACAGCGTTCCTGAGCAGTTCTTC. As protein: CSVEDSVPEQFF.